Detailed here is one T cell receptor (beta chain). Germline assignment: CDR1 SGHTA and CDR2 FQGNSA. Deletions cut 2 bases from V and 2 bases from J, with 11 bases between. This CDR3 has 15 residues. This entry is derived from a study of cytomegalovirus exposure and HLA in healthy donors. The PCR had 60 Vbeta and 13 Jbeta primers. The method was immunoSEQ multiplex PCR; TCRdb's version includes in-frame clones alone and lacks a portion of them. Of approximately 170,000 clones listed, roughly 80% are singletons. The chain carries TRBV7-2 and TRBJ2-3, with TRBD1 as a possible D gene (5 bases). The sample consisted of PBMCs. The sequence derives from a woman aged 50 to 60 in good health and CMV-seropositive. CDR3 amino acids: CASSLLAGITDTQYF. The CDR3 DNA reads TGTGCCAGCAGCTTATTAGCAGGGATCACAGATACGCAGTATTTT.